This T cell receptor (beta chain) originates from a study of cytomegalovirus exposure and HLA in healthy donors. The study's findings and limits: In a later analysis, productive TCRs from donors in an Asian-associated ancestry cluster reportedly carried fewer N-insertions than the cohort mean.

Worth noting for this clone: As yet, its antigen is unknown.

The germline CDR1 and CDR2 sequences are MGHRA and YSYEKL. The CDR3 totals 16 residues. V was clipped by 2 bases and J by 5 bases; unmatched bases: 8. The PCR employed 60 Vbeta primers together with 13 Jbeta primers. Sequencing was performed with immunoSEQ multiplex PCR; in TCRdb, only in-frame clones are kept and a portion is missing. Seen here are approximately 75,000 clones, 65% to 70% observed once, and the top ten hold approximately 21%. The sample taken for sequencing was PBMCs. The TCR was taken from a man in his forties in good health and CMV-seropositive. The chain recombines TRBV4-1 with TRBJ2-3; 9 positions agree with TRBD2. CDR3 sequence reads: CASSQMDSGGIDTQYF. DNA for the CDR3: TGCGCCAGCAGCCAAATGGATAGCGGGGGTATAGATACGCAGTATTTT.